The 5 T cell receptor beta chains given below trace back to one sample, sequenced in a study of molecular identifiers for immune sequencing clone quantification. MiXCR was run by TCRdb on the PCR reads, yielding one entry per CDR3 protein. This sample has over 65,000 distinct CDR3 sequences; 20% to 30% occur once, and the top ten carry about 0.8%. Sequenced input: naive CD8+ T cells from blood, with Jurkat cell RNA spiked in. Subset of the sample: FACS-sorted CD8+CD4-CCR7+CD45RA+ naive T cells. These receptors all come from a human donor in good health. Some libraries in this study had Jurkat cell RNA spiked in.

Of note for this clonotype: A much larger clonotype is one base distant, so this may be a read error. Since no conserved phenylalanine or tryptophan closes the CDR3, a read error is the likely cause. V gene TRBV7-3 combines with J gene TRBJ2-1; TRBD2 is a possible D gene (6 bases). This CDR3 is built from 15 residues. V was trimmed by 1 base and J by 0 bases, leaving 7 bases between them. The V gene's germline CDR1 is SGHTA and CDR2 FQGTGA. CDR3 nucleotide sequence: TGTGCCAGCAGCTTAAGCGGGGTCTCCTACAATGAGCAGTTCTAC. Residues: CASSLSGVSYNEQFY.

The J gene is TRBJ2-5, the V gene TRBV20-1; 8 positions agree with TRBD2. Trimming cost V 0 bases and J 9 bases; bases outside gene matches: 15. CDR1 DFQATT and CDR2 SNEGSKA come from the germline V gene (reference sequence). The CDR3 runs 16 residues. For the CDR3, the DNA is TGCAGTGCTAGAGATCTCCCATCAGCGGGGGTCGCGCCCCAGTACTTC. This encodes CSARDLPSAGVAPQYF.

This clonotype was recorded many times. The rearrangement joins TRBV7-9 to TRBJ2-2, with D perhaps matching TRBD1 (6 bases). The CDR3 is 15 amino acids. CDR1 and CDR2 from the germline V gene are SEHNR and FQNEAQ (reference sequence). The V end lost 3 bases, the J end lost 3 bases, and 11 bases lay between the germline ends. CDR3 region: CASSFPQGYTGELFF. The CDR3 coding sequence is TGTGCCAGCAGCTTCCCACAGGGTTACACCGGGGAGCTGTTTTTT.

A note on this clonotype: This may be a read error, as it is one base from a much larger clone. This CDR3 fails to terminate in the conserved phenylalanine or tryptophan, so it likely reflects a read error. The chain links TRBV2 to TRBJ2-7, with D hard to call. CDR3 length equals 11 residues. Trimming took off 7 bases at V and 3 bases at J, with 7 bases between the two ends. Germline CDR1 SNHLY, CDR2 FYNNEI. Written as DNA, the CDR3 is TGTGCCAGCATGAGTCGCTACGAGCAGTACCTC. It codes for CASMSRYEQYL.

This clonotype was counted a few times. V and J are TRBV9 and TRBJ1-2; D not resolved. Trimming stripped 2 bases from V and 4 bases from J, with 9 bases between. Per the germline V gene, CDR1 is SGDLS and CDR2 is YYNGEE. This CDR3 contains 13 residues. The CDR3 coding sequence is TGTGCCAGCAGCGTTGGGGATGGCTATGGCTACACCTTC. Protein: CASSVGDGYGYTF.